This T cell receptor (beta chain) is drawn from a study of blood T cell repertoires in COVID-19. Across the whole study: T cells, B-cell-depleted T cells, or PBMCs supplied cDNA or gDNA.

V gave up 0 bases and J gave up 4 bases; unmatched junction bases: 3. Germline V gene sequence: CDR1 SGHRS, CDR2 YFSETQ. The CDR3 sequence is 15 residues long. Original handling: Amplified reference gene primers provided the basis for estimating nucleated cell counts. Method: immunoSEQ multiplex PCR; TCRdb's copy keeps in-frame clones and lacks some. V, J and clone size are those of that table, while D and trimming were read from the DNA. The sample carries roughly 500,000 clones, roughly 89% recorded once. Seattle patients were enrolled while actively infected and followed longitudinally. The TCR was taken from a man aged 18 to 30 with COVID-19, enrolled during active disease. The rearrangement uses TRBV5-1 and TRBJ1-5; TRBD1 matches at 8 bases. Sequenced material: peripheral blood. Written as DNA, the CDR3 is TGCGCCAGCAGCTTGGGCCAGGGGGCGAATCAGCCCCAGCATTTT. It specifies CASSLGQGANQPQHF.